Listed below are T cell receptor beta chains from one sample, sequenced in a study of T-cell reconstitution after alpha-beta-depleted transplantation in children. TCRdb processed the PCR reads anew with MiXCR; each CDR3 protein has one entry. The table includes about 640,000 distinct CDR3 sequences, under 15% detected once. The sequencing used PBMCs, mostly from graft donor cells, collected 360 days after TCRalphabeta/CD19-depleted stem cell transplant. These receptors originate from a male patient younger than 18 who had a stem cell transplant for acute myeloid leukemia, so the T cells may come from the graft donor. Each CDR3 is given with its conserved first and last residue. D genes are given only for firm matches. Not every row has a clone size; where given, it reads once, few, many or a size class.

-	TRBJ2-1	TRBV19	TRBD2	CASSPPGLAGIYNEQFF	TGTGCCAGTAGTCCCCCGGGACTAGCGGGGATATACAATGAGCAGTTCTTC
few	TRBJ2-7	TRBV5-1	TRBD2	CASSPGLAGALSYEQYF	TGCGCCAGCAGCCCGGGACTAGCGGGAGCCCTCTCCTACGAGCAGTACTTC
few	TRBJ1-5	TRBV11-2	TRBD1	CASRQGGLGNQPQHF	TGTGCCAGCCGACAGGGGGGATTGGGCAATCAGCCCCAGCATTTT
-	TRBJ2-3	TRBV5-4	-	CASSPDNNPSTDTQYF	TGTGCCAGCAGCCCGGACAATAACCCTAGCACAGATACGCAGTATTTT
many	TRBJ2-7	TRBV28	-	CASSLPESYEQYF	TGTGCCAGCAGTTTACCGGAGTCCTACGAGCAGTACTTC
once	TRBJ2-5	TRBV11-2	TRBD1	CASSPDRGYQETQYF	TGTGCCAGCAGCCCGGACAGGGGGTACCAAGAGACCCAGTACTTC
-	TRBJ2-5	TRBV7-9	-	CASEGTALWYF	TGTGCCAGCGAGGGGACCGCTCTTTGGTACTTC
few	TRBJ2-1	TRBV3-1	-	CASSQFRALASYNEQFF	TGTGCCAGCAGCCAATTTCGGGCGCTAGCCTCCTACAATGAGCAGTTCTTC
-	TRBJ2-5	TRBV29-1	TRBD1	CSVELQGLETQYF	TGCAGCGTTGAATTACAGGGGCTGGAGACCCAGTACTTC
-	TRBJ2-7	TRBV4-3	-	CASSQEGGRISYEQYF	TGCGCCAGCAGCCAAGAGGGTGGGAGGATCTCCTACGAGCAGTACTTC
many	TRBJ2-2	TRBV20-1	-	CSARDPDRSNTGELFF	TGCAGTGCTAGGGACCCTGACAGGTCGAACACCGGGGAGCTGTTTTTT
-	TRBJ2-1	TRBV11-2	-	CASSLTPANPYNEQFF	TGTGCCAGCAGCTTAACCCCGGCAAACCCTTACAATGAGCAGTTCTTC
-	TRBJ2-1	TRBV4-3	-	CASSQDGSGQFF	TGCGCCAGCAGCCAAGACGGGAGCGGGCAGTTCTTC
-	TRBJ2-5	TRBV5-1	-	CASSLGRARIQETQYF	TGCGCCAGCAGCTTGGGGAGGGCCCGGATCCAAGAGACCCAGTACTTC
-	TRBJ2-7	TRBV15	-	CATSRQGRDQYF	TGTGCCACCAGCAGACAGGGACGGGATCAGTACTTC
many	TRBJ2-7	TRBV3-1	-	CASSQDLYEQYF	TGTGCCAGCAGCCAAGATCTCTACGAGCAGTACTTC
few	TRBJ2-3	TRBV12-3/TRBV12-4	-	CASSPWVLRRGTDTQYF	TGTGCCAGCAGTCCCTGGGTCTTACGGCGGGGCACAGATACGCAGTATTTT
-	TRBJ2-2	TRBV5-1	TRBD2	CASSLELAGGRTGELFF	TGCGCCAGCAGCTTGGAGCTAGCGGGAGGCCGCACCGGGGAGCTGTTTTTT
few	TRBJ2-7	TRBV7-2	-	CASSFTYSYEQYF	TGTGCCAGCAGCTTCACCTACTCCTACGAGCAGTACTTC
few	TRBJ2-6	TRBV29-1	-	CSVAPNSGANVLTF	TGCAGCGTTGCCCCGAATTCTGGGGCCAACGTCCTGACTTTC
few	TRBJ1-2	TRBV10-3	TRBD1	CAITSGTESPYGYTF	TGTGCCATCACTAGCGGGACAGAATCACCCTATGGCTACACCTTC
few	TRBJ2-2	TRBV12-3/TRBV12-4	-	CASIRSGPEAGELFF	TGTGCCAGCATCCGGAGTGGACCGGAGGCCGGGGAGCTGTTTTTT
-	TRBJ2-5	TRBV4-3	TRBD2	CASSQDSSGRLGETQYF	TGCGCCAGCAGCCAAGATAGTAGCGGGAGGTTAGGAGAGACCCAGTACTTC
-	TRBJ2-3	TRBV28	-	CASSLYRGLSTDTQYF	TGTGCCAGCAGTTTATATAGAGGACTATCCACAGATACGCAGTATTTT
few	TRBJ2-1	TRBV7-6	-	CASSLENGDRSNEQFF	TGTGCCAGCAGCTTAGAAAACGGAGACAGGAGCAATGAGCAGTTCTTC
-	TRBJ1-5	TRBV10-3	TRBD1	CAIGTGGQIQPQHF	TGTGCCATCGGGACAGGGGGCCAGATACAGCCCCAGCATTTT
-	TRBJ1-5	TRBV6-1	-	CATAEEANNQPQHF	TGTGCCACTGCGGAAGAGGCAAACAATCAGCCCCAGCATTTT
-	TRBJ1-1	TRBV18	TRBD1	CASSSYPGQGISTEAFF	TGTGCCAGCTCATCATACCCGGGACAGGGAATTTCGACTGAAGCTTTCTTT
few	TRBJ2-1	TRBV6-5	-	CASSSVDFQYNEQFF	TGTGCCAGCAGTTCTGTGGACTTTCAGTACAATGAGCAGTTCTTC
-	TRBJ2-2	TRBV4-2	TRBD2	CASSRGLAPTGELFF	TGTGCCAGCAGCCGTGGACTAGCGCCTACCGGGGAGCTGTTTTTT
-	TRBJ1-5	TRBV20-1	-	CSAKRGRGGHQPQHF	TGCAGTGCTAAAAGAGGGCGGGGAGGACATCAGCCCCAGCATTTT
many	TRBJ2-7	TRBV18	-	CASSPLEGISYEQYF	TGTGCCAGCTCACCACTTGAGGGGATCTCCTACGAGCAGTACTTC
-	TRBJ2-7	TRBV7-9	TRBD2	CASSPPPAGGKTYEQYF	TGTGCCAGCAGCCCCCCCCCAGCGGGAGGGAAAACCTACGAGCAGTACTTC
-	TRBJ1-5	TRBV20-1	-	CSASTTVVHQPQHF	TGCAGTGCTAGCACCACAGTGGTCCATCAGCCCCAGCATTTT
few	TRBJ2-3	TRBV10-3	-	CATLADFTDTQYF	TGTGCCACTTTAGCGGATTTCACAGATACGCAGTATTTT
many	TRBJ2-1	TRBV7-2	TRBD2	CASSSSSGIDNEQFF	TGTGCCAGCAGCTCCTCTAGCGGGATAGACAATGAGCAGTTCTTC
few	TRBJ2-7	TRBV10-3	TRBD2	CATWSGDYEQYF	TGTGCCACTTGGAGCGGGGACTACGAGCAGTACTTC
-	TRBJ2-3	TRBV20-1	TRBD2	CSAPPGLITDTQYF	TGCAGTGCTCCCCCGGGACTAATCACAGATACGCAGTATTTT
few	TRBJ2-7	TRBV7-3	-	CASSLPPGQALLEQYF	TGTGCCAGCAGCCTCCCCCCAGGGCAGGCCCTCCTCGAGCAGTACTTC
many	TRBJ2-2	TRBV25-1	TRBD2	CASSEPKLTSGRNTGELFF	TGTGCCAGCAGTGAACCTAAACTTACTAGCGGGAGGAACACCGGGGAGCTGTTTTTT
-	TRBJ1-5	TRBV7-9	TRBD1	CASQTGVGQPQHF	TGTGCCAGCCAGACAGGGGTAGGTCAGCCCCAGCATTTT
-	TRBJ2-7	TRBV10-3	TRBD2	CAISEPSTSGNYEQYF	TGTGCCATCAGTGAGCCCTCGACTAGCGGCAACTACGAGCAGTACTTC
-	TRBJ2-2	TRBV12-3/TRBV12-4	TRBD1	CASSPGQGVKGELFF	TGTGCCAGCAGCCCGGGACAGGGGGTTAAAGGGGAGCTGTTTTTT
-	TRBJ1-1	TRBV14	TRBD1	CASSFLQGAEAFF	TGTGCCAGCAGCTTCTTGCAGGGGGCTGAAGCTTTCTTT
few	TRBJ2-5	TRBV4-1	-	CASSQDRQGGQTQYF	TGCGCCAGCAGCCAAGACCGACAGGGAGGTCAGACCCAGTACTTC
many	TRBJ2-3	TRBV6-5	TRBD2	CASSAVASGLTGTDTQYF	TGTGCCAGCAGCGCGGTGGCTAGCGGACTGACTGGCACAGATACGCAGTATTTT
-	TRBJ2-7	TRBV4-2	-	CASSQEGRLSSYEQYF	TGTGCCAGCAGCCAAGAAGGGCGACTATCTTCCTACGAGCAGTACTTC
few	TRBJ2-3	TRBV7-2	-	CASSPGPPGDTQYF	TGTGCCAGCAGCCCAGGACCCCCCGGGGATACGCAGTATTTT
-	TRBJ2-2	TRBV6-2/TRBV6-3	-	CASSYVQVVNTGELFF	TGTGCCAGCAGTTACGTTCAGGTGGTTAACACCGGGGAGCTGTTTTTT
many	TRBJ2-3	TRBV4-2	TRBD2	CASSQEAGLPVDTQYF	TGTGCCAGCAGCCAAGAAGCGGGACTTCCCGTGGATACGCAGTATTTT
many	TRBJ1-5	TRBV15	TRBD1	CATSRRGALDRGFIKPQHF	TGTGCCACCAGCAGACGGGGGGCGTTGGACAGGGGCTTTATTAAGCCCCAGCATTTT
-	TRBJ1-5	TRBV7-2	-	CASSLSGRSNQPQHF	TGTGCCAGCAGCTTAAGTGGAAGGAGCAATCAGCCCCAGCATTTT
-	TRBJ2-7	TRBV5-1	TRBD1	CASSLSGGRSYEQYF	TGCGCCAGCAGCTTATCAGGGGGCCGCTCCTACGAGCAGTACTTC
many	TRBJ1-2	TRBV28	TRBD1	CASSFLPGGYGYTF	TGTGCCAGCAGTTTCCTTCCAGGGGGCTATGGCTACACCTTC
-	TRBJ1-1	TRBV29-1	TRBD1	CSVVGQFSNEAFF	TGCAGCGTTGTGGGACAGTTCAGTAATGAAGCTTTCTTT
-	TRBJ1-5	TRBV5-5	-	CASSLASHDKNSNQPQHF	TGTGCCAGCAGCTTGGCCTCCCACGACAAAAATAGCAATCAGCCCCAGCATTTT
many	TRBJ2-2	TRBV27	-	CASSLYAGSGELFF	TGTGCCAGCAGTTTATATGCGGGGTCGGGGGAGCTGTTTTTT